This T cell receptor (beta chain) was found in a study of T cells expressing NK-cell markers. Germline CDR1 and CDR2: LNHDA and SQIVND (reference sequence). The CDR3 has 14 amino acids. TCRdb reprocessed the 5' RACE reads and stores each CDR3 protein as one record, lacking DNA. The sample table sets out over 120,000 distinct CDR3 sequences. The sequenced sample was blood T cells: a sorted CD56 or NKG2C T cell subset, CD4+ or CD8+ T cells, or bulk PBMC T cells (not recorded which). The receptor was derived from a man aged 18 to 30 in good health. This chain connects TRBV19 to TRBJ2-1. The CDR3 sequence is CASSIAGPYNEQFF.